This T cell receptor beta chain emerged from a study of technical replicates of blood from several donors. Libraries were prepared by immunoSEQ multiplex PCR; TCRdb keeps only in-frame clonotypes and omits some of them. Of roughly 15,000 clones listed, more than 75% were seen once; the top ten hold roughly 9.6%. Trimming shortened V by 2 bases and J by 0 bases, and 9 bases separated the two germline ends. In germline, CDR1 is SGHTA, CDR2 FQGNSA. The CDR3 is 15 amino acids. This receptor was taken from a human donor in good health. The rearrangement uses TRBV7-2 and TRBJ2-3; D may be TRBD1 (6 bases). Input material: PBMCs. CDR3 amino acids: CASSLQGISTDTQYF. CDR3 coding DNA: TGTGCCAGCAGCTTACAGGGGATAAGCACAGATACGCAGTATTTT.